Following are 10 T cell receptor beta chains from one sample sequenced in a study of cytomegalovirus exposure and HLA in healthy donors. Vbeta (60) and Jbeta (13) primers were used in the PCR. Sequencing was performed with immunoSEQ multiplex PCR; in TCRdb, only in-frame clones are kept and a portion is missing. The sample shows 180,000 or so clones, around four fifths of them seen only once. Sequencing input: PBMCs. All receptors come from an older woman in good health and CMV-seropositive.

The V and J genes are TRBV6-6 and TRBJ1-5, with 7 bases matching TRBD1. The germline V gene encodes CDR1 MNHNY and CDR2 SVGAGI (reference sequence). The CDR3 runs to 15 residues. The J segment lost 5 bases and the V segment lost 6 bases, leaving 10 bases of the junction unmatched. The DNA for the CDR3 is TGTGCCAGCAGCACGACAGGGAATGGTTATCAGCCCCAGCATTTT. Protein sequence: CASSTTGNGYQPQHF.

J is TRBJ2-7 and V is TRBV28; 7 nucleotides line up with TRBD2. The CDR3 covers 14 residues. Germline V gene lookup returns CDR1 MDHEN and CDR2 SYDVKM. V lost 6 bases, J lost 2 bases, and 7 bases stayed unmatched. The CDR3 here is CASSQGAGAYEQYF. The CDR3 DNA follows: TGTGCCAGCAGCCAAGGGGCGGGGGCCTACGAGCAGTACTTC.

The genes are TRBV18 and TRBJ1-2, with TRBD1 identical over 7 bases. This CDR3 has 13 residues. Germline trimming cut 3 bases from V and 4 bases from J; bases unmatched to any gene: 2. The V gene's germline CDR1 is KGHSH and CDR2 LQKENI. The CDR3, as DNA: TGTGCCAGCTCACCGGGGACAGCCTATGGCTACACCTTC. The encoded protein is CASSPGTAYGYTF.

The rearrangement links TRBV18 to TRBJ1-2, with D unclear. Germline V gene data show CDR1 as KGHSH and CDR2 as LQKENI. V was trimmed by 3 bases and J by 4 bases, leaving 15 bases between them. The CDR3 spans 15 residues. The CDR3 region has the DNA TGTGCCAGCTCACCGTCCCTAGTGGAGGCCTATGGCTACACCTTC. It translates to CASSPSLVEAYGYTF. The full variable domain, with the rest looked up from reference TRBV18 and TRBJ1-2, is NAGVMQNPRHLVRRRGQEARLRCSPMKGHSHVYWYRQLPEEGLKFMVYLQKENIIDESGMPKERFSAEFPKEGPSILRIQQVVRGDSAAYFCASSPSLVEAYGYTFGSGTRLTVV.

With regard to this clone: The junction does not match germline at one end; this may be a read error. The CDR3 here is CASSLVLAGANGLTF. In nucleotides, the CDR3 is TGCGCCAGCAGCTTGGTCCTCGCTGGGGCCAACGGCCTGACTTTC. The chain is built from TRBV5-1 and TRBJ2-6, with D possibly being TRBD1 (5 bases). The CDR3 extends over 15 amino acids. CDR1 is SGHRS and CDR2 is YFSETQ in the germline V gene. The full variable domain, its missing parts supplied by reference TRBV5-1 and TRBJ2-6, is KAGVTQTPRYLIKTRGQQVTLSCSPISGHRSVSWYQQTPGQGLQFLFEYFSETQRNKGNFPGRFSGRQFSNSRSEMNVSTLELGDSALYLCASSLVLAGANGLTFGAGSRLTVL.

The CDR3 reads CASSPPGQGWYEQYF. CDR3 sequence (DNA): TGTGCCAGCTCACCGCCGGGGCAGGGGTGGTACGAGCAGTACTTC. The chain joins TRBV18 to TRBJ2-7; possibly TRBD1 for D (6 bases). The CDR3 has 15 residues. Trimming removed 3 bases at V and 4 bases at J, with 16 bases between. Germline assignment: CDR1 KGHSH and CDR2 LQKENI.

The rearrangement uses TRBV5-8 and TRBJ2-7; the D gene is possibly TRBD2 (5 bases). There are 12 residues in the CDR3. Germline CDR1 is SGHTS and CDR2 is YDEGEE. Deletions cut 2 bases from V and 6 bases from J, with 9 bases between. CDR3 DNA sequence: TGTGCCAGCAGCTTCGGGGTATCCGAGCAGTACTTC. It specifies CASSFGVSEQYF.

The chain uses TRBV7-2 and TRBJ1-5, with a possible D match to TRBD1 (5 bases). CDR1 and CDR2 from the germline V gene are SGHTA and FQGNSA. The germline V and J ends were trimmed by 5 bases and 4 bases, with 15 bases remaining between them. CDR3 size: 15 residues. CDR3 residues: CASSAPGQPNQPQHF. The CDR3 coding sequence is TGTGCCAGCAGCGCCCCCGGACAACCTAATCAGCCCCAGCATTTT.

The chain combines TRBV9 with TRBJ1-6; D gene ambiguous. The germline V and J ends were trimmed by 0 bases and 4 bases, with 8 bases remaining between them. Germline CDR1 and CDR2: SGDLS and YYNGEE. This CDR3 is built from 15 residues. Here the CDR3 DNA reads TGTGCCAGCAGCGTAGCCCCAGTGTATAATTCACCCCTCCACTTT. As protein: CASSVAPVYNSPLHF.

The chain employs TRBV2 and TRBJ2-2; the match to TRBD1 covers 10 bases. The CDR3 runs to 15 residues. J lost 4 bases, V lost 5 bases, and 4 bases had no gene match. The germline gives CDR1 SNHLY, CDR2 FYNNEI. The CDR3 DNA reads TGTGCCAGCAGTAAGGACAGGGGGGGCACCGGGGAGCTGTTTTTT. Translating it yields CASSKDRGGTGELFF.